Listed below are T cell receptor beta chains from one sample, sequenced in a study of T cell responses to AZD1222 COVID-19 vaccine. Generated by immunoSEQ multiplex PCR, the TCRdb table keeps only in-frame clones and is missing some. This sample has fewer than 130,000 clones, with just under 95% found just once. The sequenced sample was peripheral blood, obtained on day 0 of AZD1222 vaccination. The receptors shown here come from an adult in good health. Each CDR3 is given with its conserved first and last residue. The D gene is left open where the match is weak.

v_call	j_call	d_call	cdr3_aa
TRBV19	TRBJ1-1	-	CASSIGTAMNTEAFF
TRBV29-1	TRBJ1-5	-	CSVKSGTQPQHF
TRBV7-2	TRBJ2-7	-	CASSLGGGQVRHEQYF
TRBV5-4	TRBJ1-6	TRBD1	CASSAGQAEGSPLHF
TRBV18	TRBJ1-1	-	CASSEGQNTEAFF
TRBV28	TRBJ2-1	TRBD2	CASSSTGGGLYNEQFF
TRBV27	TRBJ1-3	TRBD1	CASSFTGGGNTIYF
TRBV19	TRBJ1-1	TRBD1	CASSIAPETGGSTEAFF
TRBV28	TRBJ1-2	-	CASSTPGRINGYTF
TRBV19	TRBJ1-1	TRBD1	CASIRQGLKNTEAFF
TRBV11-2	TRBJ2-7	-	CASSQGRGSSYEQYF
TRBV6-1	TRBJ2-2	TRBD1	CASSERTGRNTGELFF
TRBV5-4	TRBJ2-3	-	CASSLAGAHTDTQYF
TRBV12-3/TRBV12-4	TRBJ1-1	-	CASSLLNTEAFF
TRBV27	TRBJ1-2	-	CASSLSSAESYGYTF
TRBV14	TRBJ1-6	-	CASSHQGSSYNSPLHF
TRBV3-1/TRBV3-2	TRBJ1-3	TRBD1	CASSHRDRLRGGNTIYF
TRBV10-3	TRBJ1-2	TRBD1	CASGQGGYGYTF
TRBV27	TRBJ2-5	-	CASRARGETQYF
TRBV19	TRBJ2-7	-	CASSMNPYEQYF
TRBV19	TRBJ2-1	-	CASSTGQLSNEQFF
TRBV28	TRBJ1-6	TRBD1	CASSLGTGGNSPLHF
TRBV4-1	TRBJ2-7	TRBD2	CASSQFELAAYEQYF
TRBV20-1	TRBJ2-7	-	CSASKIPSYEQYF
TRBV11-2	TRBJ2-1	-	CASSFPHSINEQFF
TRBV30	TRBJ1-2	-	CAWSAGRVLTRF
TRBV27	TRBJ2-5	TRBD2	CASSLTSGGPGETQYF
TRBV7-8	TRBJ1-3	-	CASSSRGSGNTIYF
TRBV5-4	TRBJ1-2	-	CASSLRVAGFNYGYTF
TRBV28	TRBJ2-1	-	CASSVGYNEQFF
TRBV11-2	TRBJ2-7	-	CASSLSRARGYEQYF
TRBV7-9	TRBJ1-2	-	CASSLAPVNYGYTF
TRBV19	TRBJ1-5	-	CASKGMGLSNQPQHF
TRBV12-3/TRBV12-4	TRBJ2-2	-	CASRTGYTGELFF
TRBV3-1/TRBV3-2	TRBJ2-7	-	CASSPAQGSYEQYF
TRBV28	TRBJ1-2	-	CANYGYTF
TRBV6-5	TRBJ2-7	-	CASSIRVGYEQYF
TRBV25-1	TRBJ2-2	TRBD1	CASKDRSNTGELFF